This paragraph reports one T cell receptor beta chain. This record comes from a study of CD8 T cells in Susac syndrome. Random hexamers were used to reverse transcribe the RNA input (0.5 to 1 ug). TCRdb called the immunoSEQ multiplex PCR reads again in MiXCR, with one record for every CDR3 protein. The data contain a few hundred thousand distinct CDR3 sequences, 65% to 90% of them singletons. The T cells that were sequenced for TCR beta were CD8+ and CD4+ cells from blood. Both CD4+ and CD8+ T cells were negatively isolated, and TEMRA cells underwent FACS enrichment. This TCR was recovered from a human donor with multiple sclerosis. Sequences were obtained from CD8+ T cells from PBMCs.

CDR3 loop: CASSGGQATDTQYF. As DNA, the CDR3 is TGTGCCAGCAGTGGGGGACAGGCCACAGATACGCAGTATTTT. The chain carries TRBV27 and TRBJ2-3; 8 nucleotides agree with TRBD1. The CDR3 consists of 14 residues. J was trimmed by 2 bases and V by 5 bases; bases with no gene match: 3. Looked up from germline, CDR1 is MNHEY and CDR2 is SMNVEV (reference sequence).